The clone carrying this TCR beta chain was observed a few times. Its target is not known. The beta constant-region primer was an equimolar mix of two oligonucleotides covering TRBC1 and TRBC2. Four rounds of PCR amplified the ligated cDNA using nested alpha and beta constant-region primers plus SP2. An oligonucleotide with the SP2 primer and a 12-nucleotide UMI was ligated to the cDNA 3' end. A single record per CDR3 protein comes from TCRdb applying MiXCR to the UMI-ligation and nested PCR reads. This sample has 140,000 to 150,000 distinct CDR3 sequences, with approximately 22% found just once. This sample was included in a study of naive and memory T cell subsets. Broader study findings: In naive cells, over 90% of TCR sequences were seen only once. TCR abundance followed a power law differing between naive and memory subsets. Possibly reflecting memory cells re-expressing CD45RA, a few larger clonotypes occurred in naive repertoires, especially CD8.

CDR1 is DFQATT and CDR2 is SNEGSKA in the germline V gene (reference sequence). CDR3 size: 12 residues. Sequenced material: naive CD4+ T cells from blood. The chain links TRBV20-1 to TRBJ2-5; weak D call: TRBD1 (6 bases). This sequence was found in a human donor in good health. DNA of the CDR3: TGCGGGGTGTGGGGGCCCCAAGAGACCCAGTACTTC. It yields the protein CGVWGPQETQYF.